This entry concerns a single T cell receptor (beta chain). Its antigen is undetermined. Naive CD45RA+ and memory CD45RO+ CD4+ or CD8+ T cells were FACS-sorted. The sample originates from a study of regulatory dendritic cells for organ transplantation. Whole-study findings and limits: Memory CD8+ T cells were the most oligoclonal; naive cells were highly diverse.

The data were produced by immunoSEQ multiplex PCR, yet TCRdb's version contains in-frame clones alone and is incomplete. The data show under 45,000 clones, roughly nine tenths seen once. Looked up from germline, CDR1 is LGHNA and CDR2 is YSLEER. This CDR3 contains 17 residues. The V end was cut by 2 bases, the J end by 4 bases, with 19 bases between. J is TRBJ2-3 and V is TRBV4-3; no definite D call. The sequence was obtained from a human donor in good health. Sequenced: naive CD4+ T cells from blood. The subset was: CD45RA+ naive T cells. Here the CDR3 DNA reads TGCGCCAGCAGCCAACATCCGGGCCCTGGTTCCGCAGATACGCAGTATTTT. Amino acids: CASSQHPGPGSADTQYF.